Presented here are 15 T cell receptor beta chains from one specimen sequenced in a study of cytomegalovirus exposure and HLA in healthy donors. PCR primers comprised 60 Vbeta and 13 Jbeta primers. Clones were sequenced by immunoSEQ multiplex PCR, and TCRdb holds only the in-frame ones, with some missing. The sample carries some 180,000 clones, about three quarters recorded once. Sequencing was done on a sample of PBMCs. Receptors were obtained from a man between 18 and 29 years old in good health and CMV-seronegative.

This clone turned up a few times. The chain employs TRBV10-2 and TRBJ2-5, with 7 bases lining up with TRBD1. CDR1 is WSHSY and CDR2 is SAAADI in the germline V gene. This CDR3 is built from 19 residues. The V gene end was trimmed by 7 bases and the J gene end by 0 bases; junction bases not matched to a gene: 20. The CDR3 DNA reads as TGCGCCAGCACCGTTTTAGACAGGGCGGACCCTCGGTACCAAGAGACCCAGTACTTC. It codes for CASTVLDRADPRYQETQYF.

The chain joins TRBV28 to TRBJ1-2; 10 nucleotides align to TRBD1. Germline V gene sequence: CDR1 MDHEN, CDR2 SYDVKM. The length of the CDR3 is 13 residues. V lost 3 bases and J lost 8; bases outside the gene matches: 3. This CDR3 reads CASSLGQGRGYTF. The CDR3 region has the DNA TGTGCCAGCAGTTTGGGACAGGGGAGAGGCTACACCTTC.

J is TRBJ2-5 and V is TRBV29-1; TRBD1 matches at 8 bases. With the DNA end fitting TRBJ2-7 better, the J assignment may be wrong. Germline CDR1 is SQVTM and CDR2 is ANQGSEA. The CDR3 contains 13 residues. The CDR3 sequence is CSAEDRVTYEQYF. CDR3 DNA sequence: TGCAGCGCCGAGGACAGGGTAACCTACGAGCAGTACTTC.

This clone came up once. The V call is TRBV13, the J call TRBJ2-7; D is possibly TRBD2 (6 bases). Deletions cut 5 bases from V and 4 bases from J, with 18 bases between. This CDR3 region has 15 residues. Germline assignment: CDR1 PRHDT and CDR2 FYEKMQ (reference sequence). Written as DNA, the CDR3 is TGTGCCAGCAGCCTCCGGGGAGGAGGGCGTTACGAGCAGTACTTC. Translated, it gives CASSLRGGGRYEQYF.

The V gene is TRBV10-3, the J gene TRBJ2-7; maybe TRBD1 (7 bases). The V gene lost 10 bases and the J gene lost 0 bases, with 13 bases spanning the gap. CDR3 size: 13 residues. Per the germline V gene, CDR1 is ENHRY and CDR2 is SYGVKD. The CDR3: CATRGASSYEQYF. The CDR3 region has the DNA TGTGCCACCAGGGGGGCCTCCTCCTACGAGCAGTACTTC.

The chain links TRBV6-1 to TRBJ2-7; D may be TRBD2 (5 bases). The CDR3 extends over 12 amino acids. Trimming removed 7 bases at V and 2 bases at J, with 9 bases between. Germline CDR1 is MNHNS and CDR2 is SASEGT. CDR3 bases: TGTGCCAGCACTCCGGGGACCTACGAGCAGTACTTC. This gives the protein CASTPGTYEQYF.

This clone was seen a few times. The gene calls are TRBV29-1 and TRBJ1-2; D perhaps matches TRBD1 (5 bases). Trimming removed 2 bases at V and 4 bases at J, with 5 bases between. The CDR3 consists of 11 residues. Germline V gene data show CDR1 as SQVTM and CDR2 as ANQGSEA. For the CDR3, the DNA is TGCAGCGTTGAACAGGGCTATGGCTACACCTTC. Amino acid sequence: CSVEQGYGYTF.

V and J are TRBV2 and TRBJ1-5; D remains unclear. The germline V and J ends were trimmed by 2 bases and 7 bases, with 18 bases remaining between them. Germline V gene data show CDR1 as SNHLY and CDR2 as FYNNEI. The CDR3 is 16 amino acids. The CDR3 bases are TGTGCCAGCAGTGAAACGGGGTCGGGGTTCACCCAGCCCCAGCATTTT. Its protein product is CASSETGSGFTQPQHF.

The CDR3 region has the DNA TGTGCCAGCAGTCCAGGGACAGGGTTAGCTAACTATGGCTACACCTTC. Translating it yields CASSPGTGLANYGYTF. V is TRBV27 and J is TRBJ1-2; 9 bases are a match to TRBD1. Germline CDR1 reads MNHEY; CDR2 reads SMNVEV (reference sequence). The J segment lost 0 bases and the V segment lost 5 bases, leaving 7 bases of the junction unmatched. This CDR3 contains 16 residues.

This clone has a handful of counts. This chain connects TRBV5-1 to TRBJ2-1, with a tentative D call TRBD2 (6 bases). V was pared by 3 bases and J by 1 base, with 20 bases between. Germline V gene lookup returns CDR1 SGHRS and CDR2 YFSETQ. This CDR3 is built from 18 residues. CDR3 residues: CASSSRAWAGLSYNEQFF. In DNA form, the CDR3 reads TGCGCCAGCAGCTCCCGTGCTTGGGCGGGGCTTTCCTACAATGAGCAGTTCTTC.

The chain employs TRBV6-1 and TRBJ1-1, with 11 bases that match TRBD1. The CDR3 sequence is 21 residues long. CDR1 is MNHNS and CDR2 is SASEGT in the germline V gene. V gave up 2 bases and J gave up 1 base; unmatched junction bases: 18. The CDR3 DNA follows: TGTGCCAGCAGTGAAACCCGGACAGGGGGCATCAGGTTCTCCACGAACACTGAAGCTTTCTTT. The encoded protein is CASSETRTGGIRFSTNTEAFF.

V and J are TRBV1 and TRBJ1-2; the table names TRBD1, a call not compared with the DNA. TRBV1 is given as a pseudogene. The CDR3 covers 16 residues. The CDR3 sequence: CTSSHEGTGGYYGYTF. As DNA, the CDR3 is TGCACCAGCAGCCACGAAGGGACAGGGGGCTACTATGGCTACACCTTC.

The chain is built from TRBV4-2 and TRBJ2-1, with no clear D. The germline V and J ends were trimmed by 2 bases and 10 bases, with 18 bases remaining between them. The V gene's germline CDR1 is LGHNA and CDR2 YNFKEQ. This CDR3 is built from 15 residues. CDR3 sequence: CASSQSSKLLSEQFF. In DNA, the CDR3 is TGTGCCAGCAGCCAAAGTTCCAAGCTCCTAAGCGAGCAGTTCTTC.

The rearrangement links TRBV7-2 to TRBJ1-2, with 7 bases identical to TRBD1. Germline values: CDR1 SGHTA, CDR2 FQGNSA. J lost 4 bases, V lost 4 bases, and 6 bases had no gene match. This CDR3 contains 14 residues. The CDR3 protein is CASSSAQGSYGYTF. The DNA for the CDR3 is TGTGCCAGCAGCTCCGCACAGGGGTCCTATGGCTACACCTTC.

The chain uses TRBV7-9 and TRBJ1-6; 10 nucleotides agree with TRBD1. Germline V gene sequence: CDR1 SEHNR, CDR2 FQNEAQ (reference sequence). After removal of 2 bases from V and 7 bases from J, the junction contained 5 bases not matched to a gene. This CDR3 contains 16 residues. This CDR3 is CASSLFAGQGNSPLHF. CDR3 in DNA: TGTGCCAGCAGCTTATTTGCGGGACAGGGGAATTCACCCCTCCACTTT.